This TCR beta chain was captured by sequencing in a study of OX40 agonist ivuxolimab in advanced cancers. About the study: Ivuxolimab doses were 0.01, 0.1, 0.3, 1.5, 3 or 10 mg/kg every 2 weeks. General study findings and limits: In general, CD8+ T cells held more expanded clones than CD4+ did, on average. Among the lowest peripheral clonal expansion occurred in 0.1-3.0 mg/kg partial responders.

Germline CDR1 is MNHNS and CDR2 is SASEGT. The CDR3 covers 13 residues. Between the trimmed V and J ends, which lost 6 bases and 4 bases, there was a span of 9 bases. Excluded were patients having autoimmune disease history or systemic immunosuppression. A remark on this clone: Antigen specificity is unknown.

Libraries were prepared by immunoSEQ multiplex PCR; TCRdb keeps only in-frame clonotypes and omits some of them. The table lists about 24,000 clones, over 65% of them singletons. The sequence was collected from an adult with an advanced solid tumor such as melanoma, head and neck, liver or kidney cancer. The specimen was CD4+ or CD8+ T cells sorted from blood, collected in a trial of the OX40 agonist ivuxolimab. The rearrangement joins TRBV6-1 to TRBJ1-4; D not resolved. CDR3 amino acids: CASRGGFNEKLFF. CDR3 coding DNA: TGTGCCAGCAGGGGAGGGTTTAATGAAAAACTGTTTTTT.